These T cell receptor beta chains were read from a single sample in a study of T cell repertoires in cytomegalovirus infection. TCRdb reprocessed the reads with MiXCR, giving one entry per CDR3 protein. The sample consists of about 450,000 distinct CDR3 sequences, roughly 30% of them appearing once. The sample comprised PBMCs. These receptors originate from a human donor in good health (CMV status not recorded). Some clones in this sample may be carry-over from other donors' samples. CDR3s include the opening cysteine and the closing phenylalanine or tryptophan. A D gene is named only where the DNA matches it firmly. Size is stated for part of the rows, as once, few or many counts, or as a class when the clone is expanded.

j_gene: TRBJ2-7; v_gene: TRBV7-2; d_gene: -; abundance: many; CDR3nt: TGTGCCAGAACCAGAGGAACAGGGACCCTTTTCTCCTACGAGCAGTACTTC; CDR3aa: CARTRGTGTLFSYEQYF
j_gene: TRBJ2-1; v_gene: TRBV7-8; d_gene: TRBD2; abundance: few; CDR3nt: TGTGCCAGCAGCCTTAAACGACTAGCGGGGGGTAAGAATGAGCAGTTCTTC; CDR3aa: CASSLKRLAGGKNEQFF
j_gene: TRBJ1-1; v_gene: TRBV19; d_gene: -; abundance: -; CDR3nt: TGTGCCAGTAGTATGGAAGGCTGGGTCACTGAAGCTTTCTTT; CDR3aa: CASSMEGWVTEAFF
j_gene: TRBJ1-2; v_gene: TRBV19; d_gene: -; abundance: -; CDR3nt: TGTGCCAGTACCCCGAAGCCAGTCCCCCTTTACGGCTACACCTTC; CDR3aa: CASTPKPVPLYGYTF
j_gene: TRBJ2-3; v_gene: TRBV7-4; d_gene: TRBD2; abundance: once; CDR3nt: TGTGCCAGCAGCTTAGCGCTTCGGGGGGGCGCAGATACGCAGTCTTTT; CDR3aa: CASSLALRGGADTQSF
j_gene: TRBJ1-2; v_gene: TRBV29-1; d_gene: -; abundance: few; CDR3nt: TGCAGCGTTGAAGATCACAGGGACGATCCATATGGCTACACCTTC; CDR3aa: CSVEDHRDDPYGYTF
j_gene: TRBJ2-7; v_gene: TRBV7-9; d_gene: -; abundance: -; CDR3nt: TGTGCCAGCAGCTTACAGTGGGGGGTCTCGATACACTCCTACGAGCGGTACTTC; CDR3aa: CASSLQWGVSIHSYERYF
j_gene: TRBJ1-2; v_gene: TRBV6-2/TRBV6-3; d_gene: -; abundance: many; CDR3nt: TGTGCCAGCAGTTCAGGGGCTCGGGCTGGCTACACCTTC; CDR3aa: CASSSGARAGYTF
j_gene: TRBJ2-7; v_gene: TRBV10-1; d_gene: -; abundance: few; CDR3nt: TGCGCCAGCAGTCGGGACCTCAGCTCCTACGAGCAGTACTTC; CDR3aa: CASSRDLSSYEQYF
j_gene: TRBJ1-4; v_gene: TRBV19; d_gene: TRBD1; abundance: -; CDR3nt: TGTGCCAGTAGTATTACAGGGGGCGAATCAGAAAAACTGTTTTTT; CDR3aa: CASSITGGESEKLFF
j_gene: TRBJ2-2; v_gene: TRBV12-3/TRBV12-4; d_gene: TRBD1; abundance: -; CDR3nt: TGTGCCAGCACCCTCACGACAGGGACCGTGGAGCTTTTTTTT; CDR3aa: CASTLTTGTVELFF
j_gene: TRBJ1-5; v_gene: TRBV2; d_gene: TRBD1; abundance: few; CDR3nt: TGTGCCAGCAAAAGACAGGGCAGGGATAGCAATCAGCCCCAGCATTTT; CDR3aa: CASKRQGRDSNQPQHF
j_gene: TRBJ1-2; v_gene: TRBV7-2; d_gene: -; abundance: -; CDR3nt: TGTGCCAGCAGCCCAAAACAGGGATCCCTCTATGGCTACACCTTC; CDR3aa: CASSPKQGSLYGYTF
j_gene: TRBJ1-5; v_gene: TRBV12-3/TRBV12-4; d_gene: -; abundance: few; CDR3nt: TGTGCCAGCAGTAAGGTTGGGGCTAGCAATCAGCCCCAGCATTTT; CDR3aa: CASSKVGASNQPQHF
j_gene: TRBJ2-5; v_gene: TRBV29-1; d_gene: TRBD2; abundance: -; CDR3nt: TGCAGCGTTGGAGGCTTTGGGGGGGGAGAGACCCAGTACTTC; CDR3aa: CSVGGFGGGETQYF
j_gene: TRBJ2-1; v_gene: TRBV7-2; d_gene: TRBD1; abundance: -; CDR3nt: TGTGCCAGCAGCCCATCCGGGACAGGGGAACATCAGTTCTTT; CDR3aa: CASSPSGTGEHQFF
j_gene: TRBJ2-6; v_gene: TRBV7-2; d_gene: TRBD1; abundance: many; CDR3nt: TGTGCCAGCAGCGCTTACGGACAGGGATGGTATGGGGCCAACGTCCTGACTTTC; CDR3aa: CASSAYGQGWYGANVLTF
j_gene: TRBJ2-2; v_gene: TRBV7-2; d_gene: TRBD1; abundance: many; CDR3nt: TGTGCCAGCAGATCGACAGGGAACGGGGAGCTGTTTTTT; CDR3aa: CASRSTGNGELFF